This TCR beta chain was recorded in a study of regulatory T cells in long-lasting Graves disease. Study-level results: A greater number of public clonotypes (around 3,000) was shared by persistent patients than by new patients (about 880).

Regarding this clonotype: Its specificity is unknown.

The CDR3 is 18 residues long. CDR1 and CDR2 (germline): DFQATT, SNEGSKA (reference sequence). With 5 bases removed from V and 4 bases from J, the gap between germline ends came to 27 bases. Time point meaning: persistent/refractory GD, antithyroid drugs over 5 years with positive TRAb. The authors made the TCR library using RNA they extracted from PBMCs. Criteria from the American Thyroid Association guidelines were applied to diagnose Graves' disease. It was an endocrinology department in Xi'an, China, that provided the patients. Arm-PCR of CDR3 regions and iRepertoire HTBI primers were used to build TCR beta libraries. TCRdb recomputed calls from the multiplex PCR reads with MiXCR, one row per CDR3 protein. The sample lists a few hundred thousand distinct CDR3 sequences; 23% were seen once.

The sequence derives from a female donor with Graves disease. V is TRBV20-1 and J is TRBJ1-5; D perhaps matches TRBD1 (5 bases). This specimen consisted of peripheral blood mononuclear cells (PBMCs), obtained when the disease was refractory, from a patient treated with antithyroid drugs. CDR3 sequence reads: CSAQTSIAGGAGNQPQHF. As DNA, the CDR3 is TGCAGTGCTCAGACTTCCATCGCGGGAGGGGCGGGGAATCAGCCCCAGCATTTT.